A single sample is the source of the 10 T cell receptor beta chains below, sequenced in a study of shared clonotypes between healthy human individuals. Only in-frame clones appear in the TCRdb table, and some are missing; sequencing was by immunoSEQ multiplex PCR. The table has fewer than 700,000 clones, around three quarters seen once. The sample taken for sequencing was PBMCs. The receptors were gathered from a woman aged 40 to 50 in good health. Some clones in this sample may be carry-over from other donors' samples.

The chain carries TRBV25-1 and TRBJ1-1; 8 nucleotides align to TRBD1. V dropped 7 bases and J dropped 4; count of bases not matched to a gene: 8. Per germline, CDR1 MGHDK and CDR2 SYGVNS. The CDR3 totals 14 residues. CDR3 DNA: TGTGCCAGCAAATCCGGGACAGGAGGCACTGAAGCTTTCTTT. Amino acids: CASKSGTGGTEAFF. The full variable domain, rest sourced from reference TRBV25-1 and TRBJ1-1, is EADIYQTPRYLVIGTGKKITLECSQTMGHDKMYWYQQDPGMELHLIHYSYGVNSTEKGDLSSESTVSRIRTEHFPLTLESARPSHTSQYLCASKSGTGGTEAFFGQGTRLTVV.

With regard to this clone: This likely traces to a read error, being one base from a far larger clone. V gene TRBV29-1 combines with J gene TRBJ1-1; D unclear. CDR1 and CDR2 from the germline V gene are SQVTM and ANQGSEA. This CDR3 region has 12 residues. Here the CDR3 reads CSIERVSTEAFF. The DNA for the CDR3 is TGCAGCATTGAACGGGTCAGCACTGAAGCTTTCTTT. The whole variable domain, remainder taken from reference TRBV29-1 and TRBJ1-1, is SAVISQKPSRDICQRGTSLTIQCQVDSQVTMMFWYRQQPGQSLTLIATANQGSEATYESGFVIDKFPISRPNLTFSTLTVSNMSPEDSSIYLCSIERVSTEAFFGQGTRLTVV.

The chain uses TRBV7-8 and TRBJ1-5; D is undetermined. The length of the CDR3 is 13 residues. Germline-derived CDR1 and CDR2 are SGHVS and FQNEAQ. Trimming shortened V by 1 base and J by 4 bases, and 5 bases separated the two germline ends. The CDR3 loop reads CASSLVGNQPQHF. CDR3 DNA: TGTGCCAGCAGCTTAGTAGGTAATCAGCCCCAGCATTTT.

The rearrangement joins TRBV27 to TRBJ2-7; weak D call: TRBD2 (6 bases). V lost 3 bases and J 6 bases, leaving 9 bases between the germline ends. Germline CDR1 is MNHEY and CDR2 is SMNVEV (reference sequence). This CDR3 spans 12 amino acids. CDR3 in amino acids: CASSFTGAEQYF. The CDR3 nucleotides are TGTGCCAGCAGTTTTACGGGAGCCGAGCAGTACTTC.

This clone showed up just once. This chain uses TRBV13 with TRBJ2-7; 7 bases are shared with TRBD2. V shed 8 bases and J 3 bases; nucleotides not matched to a gene: 10. This CDR3 region has 14 residues. Germline CDR1 and CDR2: PRHDT and FYEKMQ (reference sequence). CDR3 DNA: TGTGCCAGCGCTCAGGATCCGGGAGGCTACGAGCAGTACTTC. Encoded protein: CASAQDPGGYEQYF.

The chain has TRBV4-3 and TRBJ2-5, with a weak D call TRBD1 (5 bases). The CDR3 spans 13 residues. CDR1 is LGHNA and CDR2 is YSLEER in the germline V gene. V was pared by 4 bases and J by 2 bases, with 8 bases between. In DNA form, the CDR3 reads TGCGCCAGCAGCCCCCGACAGCAAGAGACCCAGTACTTC. The encoded protein is CASSPRQQETQYF.

V is TRBV7-3 and J is TRBJ1-1; D not resolved. This CDR3 contains 17 residues. Looked up from germline, CDR1 is SGHTA and CDR2 is FQGTGA. V lost 5 bases, J lost 0 bases, and 19 bases lay in between. The DNA for the CDR3 is TGTGCCAGCAGCCCGTCCTGGCTCCGTCGGATGAACACTGAAGCTTTCTTT. It codes for CASSPSWLRRMNTEAFF.

The chain joins TRBV4-1 to TRBJ1-1, with 8 positions matching TRBD1. V was pared by 3 bases and J by 6 bases, with 12 bases of the junction left unmatched. Germline-derived CDR1 and CDR2 are MGHRA and YSYEKL. The CDR3 has 16 residues. CDR3 coding DNA: TGCGCCAGCAGCCATCACACAGGGGGGAGGATGCCTGAAGCTTTCTTT. As protein: CASSHHTGGRMPEAFF.

The chain links TRBV29-1 to TRBJ2-5; the D is unclear. With 4 bases removed from V and 2 bases from J, the gap between germline ends came to 11 bases. The CDR3 spans 13 residues. Germline CDR1 is SQVTM and CDR2 is ANQGSEA. CDR3 amino acids: CSVAMSGQETQYF. CDR3 DNA: TGCAGCGTTGCGATGTCAGGACAAGAGACCCAGTACTTC.

The V and J genes are TRBV10-1 and TRBJ2-7; maybe TRBD2 (7 bases). V lost 8 bases and J lost 2, with 16 bases in between. This CDR3 spans 14 amino acids. The V gene's germline CDR1 is WNHNN and CDR2 SYGVQD (reference sequence). CDR3 loop: CASEGGYPAYEQYF. In DNA, the CDR3 is TGCGCCAGCGAGGGGGGGTACCCAGCCTACGAGCAGTACTTC.